A selection of T cell receptor beta chains follows, all from one sample in a study of human T cells and chemical hapten exposure. TCRdb itself ran the RACE reads through MiXCR, one entry per CDR3 protein. The sample contains 350,000 to 400,000 distinct CDR3 sequences, around 6% of which appear only once. The sample was whole blood, taken in connection with sensitization to the hapten diphenylcyclopropenone (DPC). Receptor source: a woman aged 18 to 35 with alopecia areata. Some clones in this sample may be carry-over from other donors' samples. Each CDR3 is given with its conserved first and last residue. D genes are given only for firm matches. Clone size is shown for a subset of rows, as once, few, many or a class of expanded clone.

D	J	size	V	DNA	CDR3
TRBD1	TRBJ1-2	many	TRBV6-5	TGTGCCAGCAGTTACTCGGGCACAGGGGTCTATGGCTACACCTTC	CASSYSGTGVYGYTF
-	TRBJ2-1	few	TRBV24-1	TGTGCCACCAGTAGGAACAGGGATAATGAGCAGTTCTTC	CATSRNRDNEQFF
-	TRBJ2-1	many	TRBV21-1	TGTGCCAGCAGCCCCCGGACAGGGTCCTACAATGAGCAGTTCTTC	CASSPRTGSYNEQFF
TRBD2	TRBJ2-2	-	TRBV10-3	TGTGCCATCTCCCGGGGGGGCCGTGGCACCGGGGAGCTGTTTTTT	CAISRGGRGTGELFF
TRBD1	TRBJ1-2	-	TRBV20-1	TGCAGTGCTTATAGACAGGGAGAAGAAGGCTACACCTTC	CSAYRQGEEGYTF
TRBD1	TRBJ1-5	many	TRBV6-2/TRBV6-3	TGTGCCAGCACCCTAACAGGGGCATACAATCAGCCCCAGCATTTT	CASTLTGAYNQPQHF
-	TRBJ2-3	many	TRBV20-1	TGCAGTGCTATTTCACCGGTGAGCACAGATACGCAGTATTTT	CSAISPVSTDTQYF
TRBD1	TRBJ1-1	few	TRBV10-3	TGTGCCGCCACCTCCCCGGAGACAGGGGTACCTGAAGCTTTCTTT	CAATSPETGVPEAFF
TRBD1	TRBJ1-3	many	TRBV7-9	TGTGCCAGCAGCTCCGGGACAGGGGGCTTTGGAAACACCATATATTTT	CASSSGTGGFGNTIYF
TRBD1	TRBJ1-1	many	TRBV11-2	TGTGCCAGCAGCTTCCTCCCCAGGACAGGGGTTGGAACTGAAGCTTTCTTT	CASSFLPRTGVGTEAFF
-	TRBJ1-4	-	TRBV27	TGTGCCAGCAGGCCGTTTCCGGGACTCGGCATTAATGAAAAACTGTTTTTT	CASRPFPGLGINEKLFF
-	TRBJ2-4	many	TRBV7-6	TGTGCCAGCGCCCAGGGACCCCTAGCCAAAAACATTCAGTACTTC	CASAQGPLAKNIQYF
TRBD1	TRBJ1-5	many	TRBV10-3	TGTGCCATCAGAGAGGGGAATCAGGGGGATCAGCCCCAGCATTTT	CAIREGNQGDQPQHF
-	TRBJ1-6	-	TRBV20-1	TGCAGTGCTAGAGATATGGGGAGAGATTCACCCCTCCACTTT	CSARDMGRDSPLHF
-	TRBJ1-1	many	TRBV4-1	TGCGCCAGCAGCCCACGTACAGGGCTGAACACTGAAGCTTTCTTT	CASSPRTGLNTEAFF
TRBD2	TRBJ2-5	once	TRBV20-1	TGCAGTGCTAGAGCCCCGGGACTAGCGGGGAGTCAAGAGACCCAGTACTTC	CSARAPGLAGSQETQYF
-	TRBJ2-7	few	TRBV7-2	TGTGCCAGCAGCACCGGGGGCCACTCCTACGAGCAGTACTTC	CASSTGGHSYEQYF
TRBD1	TRBJ1-1	few	TRBV24-1	TGTGCCACCAGTGATTGGACAGGGGGCGACAACACTGAAGCTTTCTTT	CATSDWTGGDNTEAFF
TRBD1	TRBJ2-7	few	TRBV27	TGTGCCAGCAGTTTAGGGGACAGGAGGACCTACGAGCAGTACTTC	CASSLGDRRTYEQYF
TRBD1	TRBJ1-2	many	TRBV29-1	TGCAGCGTAGAACAGGGGTACTATGGCTACACCTTC	CSVEQGYYGYTF
TRBD2	TRBJ2-3	few	TRBV4-2	TGTGCCAGCAGCCAAGACGGAGGACTAGCGGACACAGATACGCAGTATTTT	CASSQDGGLADTDTQYF
TRBD1	TRBJ2-7	-	TRBV20-1	TGCAGTGCTGTTCAATCGGACAGGGGGCTCGGCGAGCAGTACTTC	CSAVQSDRGLGEQYF
-	TRBJ2-5	-	TRBV6-5	TGTGCCAGCAGTTACTCGTTCGAGGGGGGGGAGACCCAGTACTTC	CASSYSFEGGETQYF
-	TRBJ1-4	many	TRBV28	TGTGCCAGTCGTACAGGGTCCCTTGAAAAACTGTTTTTT	CASRTGSLEKLFF
-	TRBJ1-5	-	TRBV2	TGTGCCAGCAGTGAAAGGGAGAATCAGCCCCAGCATTTT	CASSERENQPQHF
TRBD1	TRBJ1-2	many	TRBV5-1	TGCGCCAGCAGCCAAGGACAGGGCGGCTATGGCTACACCTTC	CASSQGQGGYGYTF
-	TRBJ2-3	many	TRBV7-2	TGTGCCAGCAGCGGACAGCCCCCAGATACGCAGTATTTT	CASSGQPPDTQYF
-	TRBJ1-1	-	TRBV7-9	TGTGCCAGCAGCTTAGTGGGCGAGTCCCATGGTGAAGCTTTCTTT	CASSLVGESHGEAFF
-	TRBJ1-1	-	TRBV5-1	TGCGCCAGCAGCTTGGTCCCGGGAGAGTTCGCTGAAGCTTTCTTT	CASSLVPGEFAEAFF
-	TRBJ2-1	-	TRBV10-3	TGTGCCATCAGCGGACTACCCAGCTACAATGAGCAGTTCTTC	CAISGLPSYNEQFF
TRBD2	TRBJ2-2	-	TRBV10-3	TGTGCCACCAAGACTAGCGGGGACACCGGGGAGCTGTTTTTT	CATKTSGDTGELFF
-	TRBJ2-3	few	TRBV5-1	TGCGCCAGCAGCTTGGGGTTTGGAGGGGATGCCATCACAGATACGCAGTATTTT	CASSLGFGGDAITDTQYF
-	TRBJ1-4	many	TRBV12-3/TRBV12-4	TGTGCCAGCAGGACGGGGATTGCGGGAGGAAAACTGTTTTTT	CASRTGIAGGKLFF
TRBD2	TRBJ2-1	-	TRBV27	TGTGCCAGCAGTTCCCGGGGGGTAGCGGACAATGAGCAGTTCTTC	CASSSRGVADNEQFF
TRBD1	TRBJ1-1	many	TRBV3-1	TGTGCCAGCAGCCAGACCGGGACAGGGCAGACTGAAGCTTTCTTT	CASSQTGTGQTEAFF
-	TRBJ1-1	many	TRBV6-1	TGTGCCAGCAGGGCCGGCTCGACAGGTGCTGAAGCTTTCTTT	CASRAGSTGAEAFF
-	TRBJ1-5	-	TRBV7-2	TGTGCCAGCAGCTTAGCGCGACGAGTCGGTCAGCCCCAGCATTTT	CASSLARRVGQPQHF
-	TRBJ1-4	many	TRBV28	TGTGCCAGCAGTTTATTCGGGGGGCCGGGTGAAAAACTGTTTTTT	CASSLFGGPGEKLFF
-	TRBJ1-6	-	TRBV12-3/TRBV12-4	TGTGCCAGCAGTGGAACATACTATAATTCACCCCTCCACTTT	CASSGTYYNSPLHF
TRBD1	TRBJ1-1	few	TRBV6-5	TGTGCCAGCAGTTGGGGACAGGGCTGGGGAGCTTTCTTT	CASSWGQGWGAFF
-	TRBJ2-1	-	TRBV7-2	TGTGCCAGCAGCTCGTACGGCTTTGGATCCTATGAGCAGTTCTTC	CASSSYGFGSYEQFF
-	TRBJ1-1	-	TRBV20-1	TGCAGTGCTAGTGGTTTGGAAGCTTTCTTT	CSASGLEAFF
TRBD1	TRBJ2-1	-	TRBV12-3/TRBV12-4	TGTGCCAGCAGTTCCCGGGACAGGGGGTTGGGGAATGAGCAGTTCTTC	CASSSRDRGLGNEQFF
TRBD1	TRBJ2-7	few	TRBV6-2/TRBV6-3	TGTGCCAGCAGTTACTCCAACAGGGGGAACTTTTACGAGCAGTACTTC	CASSYSNRGNFYEQYF
-	TRBJ2-5	-	TRBV3-1	TGTGCCAGCAGCCAAAGGTACAAAGAGACCCAGTACTTC	CASSQRYKETQYF
-	TRBJ1-2	few	TRBV7-2	TGTGCCAGCAGCCCGAGACGGACTAACTATGGCTACACCTTC	CASSPRRTNYGYTF
-	TRBJ1-1	many	TRBV5-1	TGCGCCAGCAGCTTGTGGGCGAGCATGAACACTGAAGCTTTCTTT	CASSLWASMNTEAFF
-	TRBJ1-6	few	TRBV7-9	TGTGCCAGCAGCCAGATCAGGACAGCAGATTCACCCCTCCACTTT	CASSQIRTADSPLHF
-	TRBJ1-1	many	TRBV7-2	TGTGCCAGCAGTAAGGCACCGAACACTGAAGCTTTCTTT	CASSKAPNTEAFF
-	TRBJ1-5	many	TRBV7-2	TGTGCCAGCAGCTTAGCGGACACGTACCATCAGCCCCAGCATTTT	CASSLADTYHQPQHF
-	TRBJ1-4	few	TRBV12-3/TRBV12-4	TGTGCCAGCAGTAGCCGGGGCGGCGGGGGTGAAAAACTGTTTTTT	CASSSRGGGGEKLFF
-	TRBJ2-7	-	TRBV5-1	TGCGCCAGCAGCCCGCAGTCCCCGGGGGCCTACGAGGAGTACTTC	CASSPQSPGAYEEYF
-	TRBJ2-7	few	TRBV11-3	TGTGCCAGCAGCCAACTGGCCGAGACGGGTCAGTACTTC	CASSQLAETGQYF
TRBD2	TRBJ2-3	few	TRBV7-2	TGTGCCAGCAGCTCCCCGAGGAGCGGGGGTTATCTAGATACGCAGTATTTT	CASSSPRSGGYLDTQYF
-	TRBJ1-1	few	TRBV6-5	TGTGCCAGCAGGAGAGGGACCCTGAACACTGAAGCTTTCTTT	CASRRGTLNTEAFF
-	TRBJ2-2	many	TRBV29-1	TGCAGCGTGCAGGGGCCGAACACCGGGGAGCTGTTTTTT	CSVQGPNTGELFF
TRBD1	TRBJ2-7	few	TRBV29-1	TGCAGCGTTGAGGGACAGGGGGCCGACGAGCAGTACTTC	CSVEGQGADEQYF
TRBD2	TRBJ2-3	few	TRBV7-2	TGTGCCAGCAGCATTACTAGCGGGTATGGAGATACGCAGTATTTT	CASSITSGYGDTQYF